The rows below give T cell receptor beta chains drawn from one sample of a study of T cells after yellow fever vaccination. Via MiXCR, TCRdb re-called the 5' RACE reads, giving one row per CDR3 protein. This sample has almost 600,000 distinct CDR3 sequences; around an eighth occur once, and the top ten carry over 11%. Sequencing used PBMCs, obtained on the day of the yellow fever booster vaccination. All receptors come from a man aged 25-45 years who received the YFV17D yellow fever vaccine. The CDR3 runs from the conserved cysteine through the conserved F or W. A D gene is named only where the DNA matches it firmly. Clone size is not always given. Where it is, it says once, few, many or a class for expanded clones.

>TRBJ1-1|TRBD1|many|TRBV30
TGTGCCTGGAGTGCTGACAGGGGTTTAGCCACTGAAGCTTTCTTT
CAWSADRGLATEAFF
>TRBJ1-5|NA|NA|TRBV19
TGTGCCAGTAGTATAGTTGGGGGGACAACTAGCAATCAGCCCCAGCATTTT
CASSIVGGTTSNQPQHF
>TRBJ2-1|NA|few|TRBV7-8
TGTGCCAGCAGCTTCATTGTGCGGGGTCTCTACAATGAGCAGTTCTTC
CASSFIVRGLYNEQFF
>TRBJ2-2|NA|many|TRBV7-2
TGTGCCAGCAGCTTCGGGGGCTCCCACACCGGGGAGCTGTTTTTT
CASSFGGSHTGELFF
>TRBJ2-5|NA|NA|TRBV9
TGTGCCAGCAGCGTAGGCGAGGCTGGCAGAGGGGAGACCCAGTACTTC
CASSVGEAGRGETQYF
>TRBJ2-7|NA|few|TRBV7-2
TGTGCCAGCAGCATCCTATGGGAGAGCGAGCAGTACTTC
CASSILWESEQYF
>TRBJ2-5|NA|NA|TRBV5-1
TGCGCCAGCAGCTTCCCAAATCGCCAAGAGACCCAGTACTTC
CASSFPNRQETQYF
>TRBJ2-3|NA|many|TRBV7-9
TGTGCCAGCAGCGCAGGGACTTACCGATCTCCAGATACGCAGTATTTT
CASSAGTYRSPDTQYF
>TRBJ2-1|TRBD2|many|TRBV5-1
TGCGCCAGCAGTTTCGGACGCGGGAGCAAAGACAATGAGCAGTTCTTC
CASSFGRGSKDNEQFF
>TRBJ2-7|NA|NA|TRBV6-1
TGTGCCAGCAGAATCGGGACCCTTGCCTACGAGCAGTACTTC
CASRIGTLAYEQYF
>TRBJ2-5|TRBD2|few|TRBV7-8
TGTGCCAGCAGCTTACCCGGGACTAGCGGGAAAGAGACCCAGTACTTC
CASSLPGTSGKETQYF
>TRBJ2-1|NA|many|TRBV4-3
TGCGCCAGCAGCCAAGATTCGTCTCTCGGGGACCTCAATGAGCAGTTCTTC
CASSQDSSLGDLNEQFF
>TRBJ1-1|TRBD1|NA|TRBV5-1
TGCGCCAGCAGCATGCGGACAGGGAGCTTTGGTACTGAAGCTTTCTTT
CASSMRTGSFGTEAFF
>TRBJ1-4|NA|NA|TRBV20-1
TGCAGTGCTAGTCGAGGTGGAAGGGGCGGTCGTGAAAAACTGTTTTTT
CSASRGGRGGREKLFF
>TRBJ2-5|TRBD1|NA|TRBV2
TGTGCCAGCAGCTATCACCCGGGACAGGGAATGGAGACCCAGTACTTC
CASSYHPGQGMETQYF
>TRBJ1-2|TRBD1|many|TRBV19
TGTGCCAGTAGTGCCGGACAGGGGAACTATGGCTACACCTTC
CASSAGQGNYGYTF
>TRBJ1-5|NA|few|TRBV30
TGTGCCTGGAACACCGATTTTAGCAATCAGCCCCAGCATTTT
CAWNTDFSNQPQHF
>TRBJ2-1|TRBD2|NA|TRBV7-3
TGTGCCAGCAGCCCCCGACTAGCGGGAGGCAACAATGAGCAGTTCTTC
CASSPRLAGGNNEQFF
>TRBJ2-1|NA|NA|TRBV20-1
TGCAGCGCCTCGGCTGGAGGGAGTTTCAATGAGCAGTTCTTC
CSASAGGSFNEQFF
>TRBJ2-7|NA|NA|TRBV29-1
TGCAGCGTTGCCGGGACGGGGACCTACGAGCAGTACTTC
CSVAGTGTYEQYF
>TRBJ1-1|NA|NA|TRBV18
TGTGCCAGCTCACTCCAGGCCCTGAACACTGAAGCTTTCTTT
CASSLQALNTEAFF
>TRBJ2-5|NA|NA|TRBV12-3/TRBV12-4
TGTGCCAGCAGTTTAGAGTTTCATTGGGGGCAAGAGACCCAGTACTTC
CASSLEFHWGQETQYF
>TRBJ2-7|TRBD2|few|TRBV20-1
TGCAGTGCCCCGATCCCTAGCGGGAGGACCAACGAGCAGTACTTC
CSAPIPSGRTNEQYF
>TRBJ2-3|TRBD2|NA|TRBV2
TGTGCCAGCAGTTATCTAGCGGGAGAAAGCACAGATACGCAGTATTTT
CASSYLAGESTDTQYF
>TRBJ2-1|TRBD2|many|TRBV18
TGTGCCAGCTCCGGACTAGCCTACAATGAGCAGTTCTTC
CASSGLAYNEQFF
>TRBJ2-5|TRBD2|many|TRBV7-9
TGTGCCAGCAGTTCCGGACTAGCCCAGGAGACCCAGTACTTC
CASSSGLAQETQYF
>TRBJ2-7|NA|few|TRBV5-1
TGCGCCAGCAGCCAATTAGGGGGGCCTTACGAGCAGTACTTC
CASSQLGGPYEQYF
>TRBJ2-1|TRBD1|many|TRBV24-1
TGTGCCACCAGTGATTGGACAGGGAACAATGAGCAGTTCTTC
CATSDWTGNNEQFF
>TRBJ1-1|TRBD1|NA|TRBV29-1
TGCAGCGGTTCGACAGGGATGAACACTGAAGCTTTCTTT
CSGSTGMNTEAFF
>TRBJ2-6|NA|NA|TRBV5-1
TGCGCCAGCAGCTTGTTGACCGGATTCTCTGGGGCCAACGTCCTGACTTTC
CASSLLTGFSGANVLTF
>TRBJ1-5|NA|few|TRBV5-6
TGTGCCAGCAGCCATAGGGGGGGACCCAATCAGCCCCAGCATTTT
CASSHRGGPNQPQHF
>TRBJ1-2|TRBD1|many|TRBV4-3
TGCGCCAGCAGCCAAGATAGGACAGGGGGAGGTTATGGCTACACCTTC
CASSQDRTGGGYGYTF
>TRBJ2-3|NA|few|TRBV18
TGTGCCAGCTCACCGGCCACCCGCTCAGATACGCAGTATTTT
CASSPATRSDTQYF
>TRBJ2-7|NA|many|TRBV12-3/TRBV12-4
TGTGCCAGCAGTTTAGCCACCGGGACGGAAAGATACGAGCAGTACTTC
CASSLATGTERYEQYF
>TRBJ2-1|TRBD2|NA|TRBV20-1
TGCAGTGCCGAGCGAGCGGGGGGCTCCTACAATGAGCAGTTCTTC
CSAERAGGSYNEQFF
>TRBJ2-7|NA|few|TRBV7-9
TGTGCCAGCAGCTTAGATGTTTATCAGGGGAACGAGCAGTACTTC
CASSLDVYQGNEQYF
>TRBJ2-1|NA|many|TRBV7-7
TGTGCCAGCAGCTTAGATGGAAATGAGCAGTTCTTC
CASSLDGNEQFF
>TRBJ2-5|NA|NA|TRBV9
TGTGCCAGCAGCGTGTCGCCCCAGGGGAAACAAGAGACCCAGTACTTC
CASSVSPQGKQETQYF
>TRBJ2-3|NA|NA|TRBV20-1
TGCAGTGCTAGATCCGGATATACGCAGTATTTT
CSARSGYTQYF
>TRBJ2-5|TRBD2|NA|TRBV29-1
TGCAGCGTCGGGACTAGCGGGAGAGAGACCCAGTACTTC
CSVGTSGRETQYF